The rows below give T cell receptor beta chains drawn from one sample of a study of radiotherapy plus CTLA-4 blockade in lung cancer. The method was immunoSEQ multiplex PCR; TCRdb's version includes in-frame clones alone and lacks a portion of them. The sample consists of 85,000 to 130,000 clones, roughly 84% of them appearing once. Sequences were derived from peripheral blood, sampled from a patient treated with radiotherapy plus ipilimumab. The receptors were gathered from a human donor with non-small cell lung cancer that progressed on radiotherapy plus ipilimumab. Some clones in this sample may be carry-over from other donors' samples. Both conserved end residues are part of each CDR3. Each record gives: V gene, J gene, D gene, clone size, CDR3 protein, CDR3 DNA. D genes are given only for firm matches. Not every row has a clone size; where given, it reads once, few, many or a size class.

V: TRBV5-5; J: TRBJ2-5; D: TRBD2; size: .; CDR3: CASSLSGGQETQYF; DNA: TGTGCCAGCAGCCTGTCGGGGGGTCAAGAGACCCAGTACTTC
V: TRBV2; J: TRBJ2-7; D: .; size: .; CDR3: CASRKTGSSYEQYF; DNA: TGTGCCAGCAGGAAGACAGGATCTTCCTACGAGCAGTACTTC
V: TRBV19; J: TRBJ1-5; D: TRBD1; size: .; CDR3: CASWTGGRNQPQHF; DNA: TGTGCCAGCTGGACAGGGGGCAGAAATCAGCCCCAGCATTTT
V: TRBV4-1; J: TRBJ2-1; D: .; size: .; CDR3: CASSQAISGGGQFF; DNA: TGCGCCAGCAGCCAAGCCATTTCTGGGGGAGGGCAGTTCTTC
V: TRBV2; J: TRBJ2-2; D: TRBD1; size: .; CDR3: CARDRDQGGELFF; DNA: TGTGCCAGGGACAGGGATCAGGGCGGGGAGCTGTTTTTT
V: TRBV30; J: TRBJ1-2; D: .; size: .; CDR3: CAWSSLRGPVGRWGYTF; DNA: TGTGCCTGGAGTTCACTCCGGGGGCCGGTGGGACGGTGGGGCTACACCTTC
V: TRBV7-9; J: TRBJ2-5; D: .; size: once; CDR3: CASSFGETQYF; DNA: TGTGCCAGCAGCTTTGGAGAGACCCAGTACTTC
V: TRBV30; J: TRBJ1-6; D: .; size: .; CDR3: CAWSWDVIFNSPLHF; DNA: TGTGCCTGGAGTTGGGACGTGATTTTTAATTCACCCCTCCACTTT
V: TRBV18; J: TRBJ1-1; D: TRBD1; size: .; CDR3: CASSRDLGQGVLNTEAFF; DNA: TGTGCCAGCTCACGGGATCTCGGACAGGGGGTTTTGAACACTGAAGCTTTCTTT
V: TRBV7-9; J: TRBJ1-1; D: .; size: .; CDR3: CASKDVNTEAFF; DNA: TGTGCCAGCAAGGACGTAAACACTGAAGCTTTCTTT
V: TRBV28; J: TRBJ1-5; D: .; size: once; CDR3: CASSSRVNQPQHF; DNA: TGTGCCAGCAGCTCCAGGGTAAATCAGCCCCAGCATTTT
V: TRBV7-3; J: TRBJ2-3; D: .; size: .; CDR3: CASSRQPRGGGADTQYF; DNA: TGTGCCAGCAGCCGACAACCCCGGGGCGGCGGGGCAGATACGCAGTATTTT
V: TRBV7-3; J: TRBJ2-4; D: TRBD2; size: .; CDR3: CASSYLPLSSGGAKNIQYF; DNA: TGTGCCAGCAGCTATCTCCCCCTATCTAGCGGGGGAGCCAAAAACATTCAGTACTTC
V: TRBV7-9; J: TRBJ1-3; D: TRBD1; size: few; CDR3: CASSLEKTGWGNTIYF; DNA: TGTGCCAGCAGCTTAGAGAAGACAGGGTGGGGAAACACCATATATTTT
V: TRBV7-8; J: TRBJ2-7; D: .; size: .; CDR3: CASSLQGYEQYF; DNA: TGTGCCAGCAGCTTACAGGGGTACGAGCAGTACTTC
V: TRBV7-3; J: TRBJ2-5; D: .; size: .; CDR3: CASSLTAPETQYF; DNA: TGTGCCAGCAGCCTAACTGCCCCAGAGACCCAGTACTTC
V: TRBV7-9; J: TRBJ1-5; D: .; size: .; CDR3: CASSLSSADQPQHF; DNA: TGTGCCAGCAGCTTAAGCAGCGCAGATCAGCCCCAGCATTTT
V: TRBV5-1; J: TRBJ2-2; D: TRBD2; size: few; CDR3: CASSYAGGGAAGELFF; DNA: TGCGCCAGCAGCTATGCGGGCGGGGGGGCCGCCGGGGAGCTGTTTTTT
V: TRBV2; J: TRBJ2-3; D: .; size: .; CDR3: CASNTGVLGTDTQYF; DNA: TGTGCCAGCAATACGGGGGTTCTGGGCACAGATACGCAGTATTTT
V: TRBV4-3; J: TRBJ2-1; D: TRBD1; size: .; CDR3: CASSQLPGTGTNEQFF; DNA: TGCGCCAGCAGCCAGTTACCCGGGACAGGGACAAATGAGCAGTTCTTC
V: TRBV5-4; J: TRBJ1-1; D: TRBD1; size: .; CDR3: CASSPGDRDPEAFF; DNA: TGTGCCAGCAGCCCGGGCGACAGGGATCCTGAAGCTTTCTTT
V: TRBV27; J: TRBJ1-6; D: .; size: .; CDR3: CASSSQGLHNSPLHF; DNA: TGTGCCAGCAGTTCACAGGGTCTCCATAATTCACCCCTCCACTTT
V: TRBV7-9; J: TRBJ2-7; D: .; size: .; CDR3: CASSLAPGNYEQYF; DNA: TGTGCCAGCAGCTTAGCGCCAGGGAACTACGAGCAGTACTTC
V: TRBV6-1; J: TRBJ2-7; D: .; size: .; CDR3: CASGLYEQYF; DNA: TGTGCCAGTGGGCTTTACGAGCAGTACTTC
V: TRBV9; J: TRBJ2-2; D: .; size: .; CDR3: CASNDRGATGELFF; DNA: TGTGCCAGCAATGATCGGGGGGCCACCGGGGAGCTGTTTTTT
V: TRBV5-1; J: TRBJ2-3; D: .; size: once; CDR3: CASSSPDSTDTQYF; DNA: TGCGCCAGCAGCTCTCCTGACTCCACAGATACGCAGTATTTT